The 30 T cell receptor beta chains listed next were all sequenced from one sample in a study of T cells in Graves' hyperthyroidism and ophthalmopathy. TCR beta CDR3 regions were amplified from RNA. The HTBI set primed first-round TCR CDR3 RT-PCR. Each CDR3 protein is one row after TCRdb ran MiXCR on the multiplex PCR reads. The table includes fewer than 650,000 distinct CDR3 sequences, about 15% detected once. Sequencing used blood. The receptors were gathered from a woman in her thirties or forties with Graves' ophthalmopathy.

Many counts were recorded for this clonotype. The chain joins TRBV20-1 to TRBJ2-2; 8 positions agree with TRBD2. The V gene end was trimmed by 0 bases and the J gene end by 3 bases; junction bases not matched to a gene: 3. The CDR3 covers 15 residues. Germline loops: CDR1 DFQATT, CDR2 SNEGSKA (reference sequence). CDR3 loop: CSARDGTRDTGELFF. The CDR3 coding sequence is TGCAGTGCTAGAGACGGGACTAGGGACACCGGGGAGCTGTTTTTT.

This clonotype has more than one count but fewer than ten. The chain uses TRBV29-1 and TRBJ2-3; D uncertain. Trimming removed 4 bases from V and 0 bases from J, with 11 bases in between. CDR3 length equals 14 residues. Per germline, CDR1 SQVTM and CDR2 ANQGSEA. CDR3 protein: CSVARIASTDTQYF. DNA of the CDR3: TGCAGCGTTGCGCGGATAGCTAGCACAGATACGCAGTATTTT.

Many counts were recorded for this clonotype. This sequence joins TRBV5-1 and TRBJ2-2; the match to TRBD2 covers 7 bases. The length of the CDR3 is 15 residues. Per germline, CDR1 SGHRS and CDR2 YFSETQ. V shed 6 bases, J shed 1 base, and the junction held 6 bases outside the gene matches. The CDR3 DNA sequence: TGCGCCAGCACTCGCAGCGGGGTGAACACCGGGGAGCTGTTTTTT. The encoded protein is CASTRSGVNTGELFF.

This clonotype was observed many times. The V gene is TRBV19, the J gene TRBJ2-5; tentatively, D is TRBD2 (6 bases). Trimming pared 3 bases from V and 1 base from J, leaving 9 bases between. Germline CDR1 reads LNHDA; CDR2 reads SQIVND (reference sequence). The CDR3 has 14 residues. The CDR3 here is CASSMQGLQETQYF. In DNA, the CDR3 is TGTGCCAGTAGTATGCAGGGACTCCAAGAGACCCAGTACTTC.

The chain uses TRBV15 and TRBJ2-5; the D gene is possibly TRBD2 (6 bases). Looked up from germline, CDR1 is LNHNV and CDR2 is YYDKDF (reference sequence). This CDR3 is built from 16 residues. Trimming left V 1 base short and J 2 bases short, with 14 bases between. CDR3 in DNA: TGTGCCACCAGCAGAGGGAACCTAGGAGGGCAAGAGACCCAGTACTTC. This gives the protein CATSRGNLGGQETQYF.

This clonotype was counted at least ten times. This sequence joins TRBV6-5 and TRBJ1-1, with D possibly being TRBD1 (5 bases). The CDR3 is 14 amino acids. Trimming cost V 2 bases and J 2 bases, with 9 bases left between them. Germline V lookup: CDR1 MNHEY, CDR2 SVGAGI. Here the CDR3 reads CASSYGGVNTEAFF. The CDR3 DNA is TGTGCCAGCAGTTACGGGGGGGTCAACACTGAAGCTTTCTTT.

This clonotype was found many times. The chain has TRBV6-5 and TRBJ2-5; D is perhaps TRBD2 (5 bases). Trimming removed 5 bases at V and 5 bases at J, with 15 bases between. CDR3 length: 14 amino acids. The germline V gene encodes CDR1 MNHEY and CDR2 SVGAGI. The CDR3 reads CASSLDLRTETQYF. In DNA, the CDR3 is TGTGCCAGCAGTCTCGACTTAAGGACTGAGACCCAGTACTTC.

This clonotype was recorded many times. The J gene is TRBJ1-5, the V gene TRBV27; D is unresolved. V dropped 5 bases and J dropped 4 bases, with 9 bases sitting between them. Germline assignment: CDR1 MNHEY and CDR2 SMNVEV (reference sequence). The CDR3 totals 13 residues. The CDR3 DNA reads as TGTGCCAGCAGTATGGCCTTGAATCAGCCCCAGCATTTT. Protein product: CASSMALNQPQHF.

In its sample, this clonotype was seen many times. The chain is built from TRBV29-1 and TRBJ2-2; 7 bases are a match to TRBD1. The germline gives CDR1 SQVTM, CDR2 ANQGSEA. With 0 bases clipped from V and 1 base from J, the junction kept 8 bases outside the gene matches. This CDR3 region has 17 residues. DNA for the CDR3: TGCAGCGTTGAAGATCCCCAGACAGGGAAGAACACCGGGGAGCTGTTTTTT. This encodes CSVEDPQTGKNTGELFF.

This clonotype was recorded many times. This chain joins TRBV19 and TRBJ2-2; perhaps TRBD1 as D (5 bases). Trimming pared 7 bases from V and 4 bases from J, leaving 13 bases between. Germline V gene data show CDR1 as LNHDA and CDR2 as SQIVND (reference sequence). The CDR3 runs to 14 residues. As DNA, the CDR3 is TGTGCCAGTACCGTGACAGCTACCACCGGGGAGCTGTTTTTT. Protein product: CASTVTATTGELFF.

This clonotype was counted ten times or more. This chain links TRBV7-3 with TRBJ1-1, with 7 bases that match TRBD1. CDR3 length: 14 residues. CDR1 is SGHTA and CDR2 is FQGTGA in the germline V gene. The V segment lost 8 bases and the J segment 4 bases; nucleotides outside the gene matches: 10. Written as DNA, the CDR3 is TGTGCCAGCGCCCCCCAGGGGGTCGGCACTGAAGCTTTCTTT. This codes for CASAPQGVGTEAFF.

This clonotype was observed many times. The CDR3, as DNA: TGCAGCGCCCCTGGGGGACAGGGCTTTTACGAGCAGTACTTC. Encoded protein: CSAPGGQGFYEQYF. The chain has TRBV29-1 and TRBJ2-7; 9 bases are shared with TRBD1. Germline assignment: CDR1 SQVTM and CDR2 ANQGSEA. The CDR3 length is 14 residues. J lost 4 bases, V lost 7 bases, and 11 bases had no gene match.

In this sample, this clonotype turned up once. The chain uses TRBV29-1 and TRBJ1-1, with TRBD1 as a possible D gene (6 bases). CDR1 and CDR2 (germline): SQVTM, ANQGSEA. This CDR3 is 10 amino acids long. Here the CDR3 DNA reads TGCGGCGGGGGCGCAGATGAAGCTTTCTTT. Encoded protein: CGGGADEAFF.

CDR3 bases: TGTGCCAGCAGGGGAGGCCGGGGCTACGAGCAGTACTTC. Residues: CASRGGRGYEQYF. The chain is built from TRBV2 and TRBJ2-7; tentative D call: TRBD2 (6 bases). V was clipped by 6 bases and J by 3 bases, with 12 bases between them. This CDR3 has 13 amino acids. Per the germline V gene, CDR1 is SNHLY and CDR2 is FYNNEI.

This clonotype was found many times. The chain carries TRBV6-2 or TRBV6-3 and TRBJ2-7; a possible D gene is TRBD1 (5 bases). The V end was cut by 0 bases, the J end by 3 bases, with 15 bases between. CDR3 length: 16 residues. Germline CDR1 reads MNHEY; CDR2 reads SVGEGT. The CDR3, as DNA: TGTGCCAGCAGTTACTCCCGGACACGTACTCTCTACGAGCAGTACTTC. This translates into CASSYSRTRTLYEQYF.

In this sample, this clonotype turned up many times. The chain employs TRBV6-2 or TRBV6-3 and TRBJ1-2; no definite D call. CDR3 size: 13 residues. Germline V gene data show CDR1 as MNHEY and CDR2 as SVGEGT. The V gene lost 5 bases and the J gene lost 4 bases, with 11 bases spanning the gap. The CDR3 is CASSKEWFYGYTF. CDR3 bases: TGTGCCAGCAGTAAGGAGTGGTTCTATGGCTACACCTTC.

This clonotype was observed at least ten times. The DNA of the CDR3 is TGTGCCAGCAGCCGGCCGGGACAGGGGAACACTGAAGCTTTCTTT. Translating it yields CASSRPGQGNTEAFF. This chain joins TRBV11-2 and TRBJ1-1; TRBD1 agrees at 9 bases. The germline V gene has CDR1 SGHAT and CDR2 FQNNGV. The CDR3 loop spans 15 amino acids. J was trimmed by 1 base and V by 5 bases; bases with no gene match: 5.

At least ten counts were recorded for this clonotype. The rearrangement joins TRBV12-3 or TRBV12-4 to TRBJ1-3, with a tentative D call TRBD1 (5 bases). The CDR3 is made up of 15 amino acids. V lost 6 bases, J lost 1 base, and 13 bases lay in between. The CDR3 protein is CASRVATASGNTIYF. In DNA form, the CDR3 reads TGTGCCAGCAGGGTGGCGACAGCTTCTGGAAACACCATATATTTT.

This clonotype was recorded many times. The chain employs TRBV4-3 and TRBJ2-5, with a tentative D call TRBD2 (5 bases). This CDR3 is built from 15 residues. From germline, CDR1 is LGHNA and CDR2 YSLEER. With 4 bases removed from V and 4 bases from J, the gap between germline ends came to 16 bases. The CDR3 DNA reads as TGCGCCAGCAGCCTATCCCGGGGATTCTTAGAGACCCAGTACTTC. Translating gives CASSLSRGFLETQYF.

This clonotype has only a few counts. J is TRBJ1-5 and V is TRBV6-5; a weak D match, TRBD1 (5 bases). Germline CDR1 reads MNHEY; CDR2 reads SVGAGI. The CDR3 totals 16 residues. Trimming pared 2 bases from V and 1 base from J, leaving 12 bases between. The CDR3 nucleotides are TGTGCCAGCAGTTACGCGCCCGGGGGAAGCAATCAGCCCCAGCATTTT. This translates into CASSYAPGGSNQPQHF.

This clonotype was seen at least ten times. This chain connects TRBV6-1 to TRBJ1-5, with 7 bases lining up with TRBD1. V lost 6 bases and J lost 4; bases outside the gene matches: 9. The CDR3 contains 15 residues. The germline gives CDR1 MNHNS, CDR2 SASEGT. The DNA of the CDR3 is TGTGCCAGCAGCCAAACGACAGGGTATAATCAGCCCCAGCATTTT. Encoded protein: CASSQTTGYNQPQHF.

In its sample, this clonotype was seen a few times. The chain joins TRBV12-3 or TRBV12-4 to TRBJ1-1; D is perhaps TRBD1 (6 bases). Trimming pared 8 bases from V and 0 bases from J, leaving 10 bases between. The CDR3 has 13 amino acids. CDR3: CASHQGMNTEAFF. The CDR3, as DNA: TGTGCCAGCCATCAGGGGATGAACACTGAAGCTTTCTTT.

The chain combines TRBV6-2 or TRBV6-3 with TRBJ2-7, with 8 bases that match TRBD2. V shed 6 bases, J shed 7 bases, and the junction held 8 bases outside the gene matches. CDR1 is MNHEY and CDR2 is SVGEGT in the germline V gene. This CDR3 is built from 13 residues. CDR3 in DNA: TGTGCCAGCAGGGCCGGGACTAGAGGGGAGCAGTACTTC. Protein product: CASRAGTRGEQYF.

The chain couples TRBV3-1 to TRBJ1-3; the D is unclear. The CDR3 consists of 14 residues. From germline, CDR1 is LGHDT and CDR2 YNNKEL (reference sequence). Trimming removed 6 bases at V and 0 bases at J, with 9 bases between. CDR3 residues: CASSAAGSGNTIYF. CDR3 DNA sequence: TGTGCCAGCAGTGCGGCCGGCTCTGGAAACACCATATATTTT.

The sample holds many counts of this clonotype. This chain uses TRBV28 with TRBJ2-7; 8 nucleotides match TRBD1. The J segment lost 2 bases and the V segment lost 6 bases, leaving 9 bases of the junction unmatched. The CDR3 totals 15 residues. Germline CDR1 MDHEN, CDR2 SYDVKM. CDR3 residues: CASSRGQGYPYEQYF. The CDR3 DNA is TGTGCCAGCAGCCGAGGACAGGGTTATCCCTACGAGCAGTACTTC. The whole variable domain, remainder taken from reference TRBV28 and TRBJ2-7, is DVKVTQSSRYLVKRTGEKVFLECVQDMDHENMFWYRQDPGLGLRLIYFSYDVKMKEKGDIPEGYSVSREKKERFSLILESASTNQTSMYLCASSRGQGYPYEQYFGPGTRLTVT.

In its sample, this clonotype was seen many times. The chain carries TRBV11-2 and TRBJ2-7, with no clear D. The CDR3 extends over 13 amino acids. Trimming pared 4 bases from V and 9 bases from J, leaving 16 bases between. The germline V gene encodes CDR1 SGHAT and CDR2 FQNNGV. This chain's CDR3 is CASSSLGQFVQYF. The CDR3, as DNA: TGTGCCAGCAGCTCCCTAGGCCAATTCGTGCAGTACTTC.

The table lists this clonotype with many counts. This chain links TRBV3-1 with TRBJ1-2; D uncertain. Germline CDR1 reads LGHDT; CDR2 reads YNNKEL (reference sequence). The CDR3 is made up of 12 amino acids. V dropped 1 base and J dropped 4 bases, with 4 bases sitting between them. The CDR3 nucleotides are TGTGCCAGCAGCCAAGGCGCCTATGGCTACACCTTC. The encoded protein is CASSQGAYGYTF.

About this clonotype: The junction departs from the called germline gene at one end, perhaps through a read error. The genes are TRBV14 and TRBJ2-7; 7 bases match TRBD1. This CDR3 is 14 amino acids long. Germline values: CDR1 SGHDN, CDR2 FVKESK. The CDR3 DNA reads TGTGTCAGCAGCCAAATGGGACAGATCTACGAGCAGTACTTC. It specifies CVSSQMGQIYEQYF.

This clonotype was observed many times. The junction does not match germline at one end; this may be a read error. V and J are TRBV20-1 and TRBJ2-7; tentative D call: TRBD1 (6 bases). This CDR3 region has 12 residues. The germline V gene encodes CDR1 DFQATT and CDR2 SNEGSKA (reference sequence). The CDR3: CRESGQVYEQYF. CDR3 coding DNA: TGTAGAGAATCGGGACAAGTCTACGAGCAGTACTTC.

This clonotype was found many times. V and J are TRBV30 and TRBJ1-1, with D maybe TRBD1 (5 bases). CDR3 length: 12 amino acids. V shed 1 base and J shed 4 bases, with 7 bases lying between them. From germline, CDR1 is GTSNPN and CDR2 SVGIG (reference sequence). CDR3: CAWSGGGTEAFF. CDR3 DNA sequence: TGTGCCTGGAGTGGGGGGGGCACTGAAGCTTTCTTT. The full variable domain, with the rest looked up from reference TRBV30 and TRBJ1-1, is SQTIHQWPATLVQPVGSPLSLECTVEGTSNPNLYWYRQAAGRGLQLLFYSVGIGQISSEVPQNLSASRPQDRQFILSSKKLLLSDSGFYLCAWSGGGTEAFFGQGTRLTVV.